This TCR beta chain was retrieved from a study of cytomegalovirus exposure and HLA in healthy donors. This CDR3 has 14 residues. With 0 bases removed from V and 1 base from J, the gap between germline ends came to 6 bases. Germline V gene lookup returns CDR1 SEHNR and CDR2 FQNEAQ (reference sequence). 13 Jbeta primers and 60 Vbeta primers were used for the PCR. Per the original methods: Unique TCR beta chains totaled some 80 million in a later count, with around 11 million of them shared. Assay used: immunoSEQ multiplex PCR; TCRdb lists only in-frame clones, some missing. The V and J calls and clone size were taken over from that table, and D and trimming were inferred from the DNA. The top ten hold about 6.8% of the sample, which has over 130,000 clones, around three quarters seen once.

The chain is built from TRBV7-9 and TRBJ2-5; D gene uncertain. Sequencing was performed on PBMCs. This TCR came from a middle-aged woman in good health and CMV-seropositive. The CDR3 is CASSLARIQETQYF. DNA of the CDR3: TGTGCCAGCAGCTTAGCCAGGATCCAAGAGACCCAGTACTTC.